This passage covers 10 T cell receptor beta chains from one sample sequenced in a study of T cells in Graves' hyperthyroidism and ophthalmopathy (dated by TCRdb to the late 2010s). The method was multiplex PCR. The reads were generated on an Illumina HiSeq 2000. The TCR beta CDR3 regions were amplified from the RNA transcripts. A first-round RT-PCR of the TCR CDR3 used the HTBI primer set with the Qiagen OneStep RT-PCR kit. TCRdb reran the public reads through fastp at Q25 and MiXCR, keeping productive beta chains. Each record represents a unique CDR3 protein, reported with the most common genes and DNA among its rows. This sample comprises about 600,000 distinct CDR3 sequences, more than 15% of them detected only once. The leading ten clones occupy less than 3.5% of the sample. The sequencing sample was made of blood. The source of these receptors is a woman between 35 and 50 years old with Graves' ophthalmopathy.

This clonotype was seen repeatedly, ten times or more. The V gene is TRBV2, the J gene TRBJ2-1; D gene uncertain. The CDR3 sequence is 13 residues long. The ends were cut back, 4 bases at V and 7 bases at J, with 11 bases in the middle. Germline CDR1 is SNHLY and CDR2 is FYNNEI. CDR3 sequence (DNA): TGTGCCAGCAGTGGAGATAAGGGAAATGAGCAGTTCTTC. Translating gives CASSGDKGNEQFF.

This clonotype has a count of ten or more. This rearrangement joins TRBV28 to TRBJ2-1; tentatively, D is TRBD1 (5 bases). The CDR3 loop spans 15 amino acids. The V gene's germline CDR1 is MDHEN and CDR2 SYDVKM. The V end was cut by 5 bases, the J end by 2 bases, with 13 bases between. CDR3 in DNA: TGTGCCAGCAGTCCAACGACAGTTACCTACAATGAGCAGTTCTTC. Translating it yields CASSPTTVTYNEQFF.

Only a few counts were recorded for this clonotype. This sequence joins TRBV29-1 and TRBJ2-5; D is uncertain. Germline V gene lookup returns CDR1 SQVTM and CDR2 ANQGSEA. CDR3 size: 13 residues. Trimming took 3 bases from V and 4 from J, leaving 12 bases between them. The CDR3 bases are TGCAGCGTTGATGCCCCAGTGGGAGAGACCCAGTACTTC. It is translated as CSVDAPVGETQYF.

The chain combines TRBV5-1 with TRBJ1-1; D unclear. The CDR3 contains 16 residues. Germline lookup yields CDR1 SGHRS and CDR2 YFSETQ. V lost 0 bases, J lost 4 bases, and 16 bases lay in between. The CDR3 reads CASSLAGGLVVTEAFF. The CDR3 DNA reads TGCGCCAGCAGCTTGGCAGGAGGGCTAGTAGTCACTGAAGCTTTCTTT.

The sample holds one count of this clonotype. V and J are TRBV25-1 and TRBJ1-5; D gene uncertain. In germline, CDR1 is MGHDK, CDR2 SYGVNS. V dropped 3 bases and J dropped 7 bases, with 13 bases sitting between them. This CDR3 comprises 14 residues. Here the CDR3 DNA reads TGTGCCAGCAGTGAGTCGTCCGGAGGGCAGCCCCAGCATTTT. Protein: CASSESSGGQPQHF.

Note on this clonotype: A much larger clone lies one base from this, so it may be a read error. CDR3 coding DNA: TGTGCCAGCAGTGCTTCAGGGGCGAGAAATGAAGAACTGTTTTTT. This sequence encodes CASSASGARNEELFF. This chain joins TRBV2 and TRBJ1-4; weak D call: TRBD1 (6 bases). The CDR3 runs 15 residues. The germline V gene has CDR1 SNHLY and CDR2 FYNNEI. The entire variable domain, with the rest obtained from reference TRBV2 and TRBJ1-4, is as follows: EPEVTQTPSHQVTQMGQEVILRCVPISNHLYFYWYRQILGQKVEFLVSFYNNEISEKSEIFDDQFSVERPDGSNFTLKIRSTKLEDSAMYFCASSASGARNEELFFGSGTQLSVL.

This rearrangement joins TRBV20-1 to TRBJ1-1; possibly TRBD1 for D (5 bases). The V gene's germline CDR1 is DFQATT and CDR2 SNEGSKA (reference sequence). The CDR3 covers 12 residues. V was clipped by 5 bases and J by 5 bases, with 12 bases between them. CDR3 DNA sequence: TGCAGTGCTCGACGTGGGGGGACTGAAGCTTTCTTT. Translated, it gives CSARRGGTEAFF.

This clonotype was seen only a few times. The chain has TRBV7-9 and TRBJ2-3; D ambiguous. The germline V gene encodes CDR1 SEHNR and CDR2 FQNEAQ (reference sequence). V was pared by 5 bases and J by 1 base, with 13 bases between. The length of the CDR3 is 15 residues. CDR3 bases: TGTGCCAGCAGCAGTAAAATGGACGGCACAGATACGCAGTATTTT. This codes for CASSSKMDGTDTQYF.

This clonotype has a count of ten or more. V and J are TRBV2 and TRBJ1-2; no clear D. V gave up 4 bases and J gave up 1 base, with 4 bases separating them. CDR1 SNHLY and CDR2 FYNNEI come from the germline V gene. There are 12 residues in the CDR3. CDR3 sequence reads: CASSGHNYGYTF. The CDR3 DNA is TGTGCCAGCAGTGGACATAACTATGGCTACACCTTC. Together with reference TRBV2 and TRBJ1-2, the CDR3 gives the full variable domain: EPEVTQTPSHQVTQMGQEVILRCVPISNHLYFYWYRQILGQKVEFLVSFYNNEISEKSEIFDDQFSVERPDGSNFTLKIRSTKLEDSAMYFCASSGHNYGYTFGSGTRLTVV.

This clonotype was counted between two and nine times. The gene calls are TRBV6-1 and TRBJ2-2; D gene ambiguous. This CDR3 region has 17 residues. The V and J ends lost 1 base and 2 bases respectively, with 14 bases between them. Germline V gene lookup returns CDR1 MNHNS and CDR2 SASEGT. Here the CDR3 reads CASSEGVTALNTGELFF. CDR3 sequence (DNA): TGTGCCAGCAGTGAAGGTGTTACAGCTCTAAACACCGGGGAGCTGTTTTTT.